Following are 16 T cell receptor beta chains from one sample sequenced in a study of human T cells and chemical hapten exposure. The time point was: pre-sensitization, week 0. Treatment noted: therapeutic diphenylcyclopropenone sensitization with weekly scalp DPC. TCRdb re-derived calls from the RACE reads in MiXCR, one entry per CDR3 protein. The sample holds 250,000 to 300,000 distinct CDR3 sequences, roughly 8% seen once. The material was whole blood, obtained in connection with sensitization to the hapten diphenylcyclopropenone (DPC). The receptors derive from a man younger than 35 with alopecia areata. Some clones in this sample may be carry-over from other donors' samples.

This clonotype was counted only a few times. The CDR3: CASSQWQGTGELFF. As DNA, the CDR3 is TGTGCCAGCAGCCAATGGCAGGGTACCGGGGAGCTGTTTTTT. The chain has TRBV7-2 and TRBJ2-2; possible D gene TRBD1, 5 bases. The CDR3 runs 14 residues. V gave up 5 bases and J gave up 5 bases, with 12 bases separating them. From germline, CDR1 is SGHTA and CDR2 FQGNSA.

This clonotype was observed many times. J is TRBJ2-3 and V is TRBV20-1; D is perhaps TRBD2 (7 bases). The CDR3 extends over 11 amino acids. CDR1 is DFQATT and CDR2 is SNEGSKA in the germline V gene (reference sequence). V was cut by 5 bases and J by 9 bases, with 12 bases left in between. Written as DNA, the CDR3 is TGCAGTGCTTCAGGGGAGGGAACGCAGTATTTT. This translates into CSASGEGTQYF.

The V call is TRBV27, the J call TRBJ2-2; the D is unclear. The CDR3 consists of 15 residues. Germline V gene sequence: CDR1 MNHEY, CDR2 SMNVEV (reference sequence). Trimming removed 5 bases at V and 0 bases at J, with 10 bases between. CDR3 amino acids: CASSRYVTNTGELFF. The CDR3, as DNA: TGTGCCAGCAGTCGTTATGTTACGAACACCGGGGAGCTGTTTTTT.

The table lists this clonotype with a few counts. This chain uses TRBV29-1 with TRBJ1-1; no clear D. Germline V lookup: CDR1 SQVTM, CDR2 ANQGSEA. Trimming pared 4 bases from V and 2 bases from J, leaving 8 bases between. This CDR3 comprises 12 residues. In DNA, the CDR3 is TGCAGCGTTGCGTACACCAACACTGAAGCTTTCTTT. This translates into CSVAYTNTEAFF.

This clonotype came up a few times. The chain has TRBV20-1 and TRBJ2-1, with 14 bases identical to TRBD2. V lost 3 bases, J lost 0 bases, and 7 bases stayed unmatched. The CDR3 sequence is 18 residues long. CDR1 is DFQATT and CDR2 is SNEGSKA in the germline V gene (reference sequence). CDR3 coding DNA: TGCAGTGCTAGCGGGACTAGCGGGGGAGACAGCTCCTACAATGAGCAGTTCTTC. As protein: CSASGTSGGDSSYNEQFF.

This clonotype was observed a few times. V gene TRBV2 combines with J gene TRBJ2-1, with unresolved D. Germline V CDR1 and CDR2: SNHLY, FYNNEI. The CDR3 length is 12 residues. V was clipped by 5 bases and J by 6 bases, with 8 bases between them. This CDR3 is CASSRVLNEQFF. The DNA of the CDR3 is TGTGCCAGCAGTCGTGTTCTCAATGAGCAGTTCTTC.

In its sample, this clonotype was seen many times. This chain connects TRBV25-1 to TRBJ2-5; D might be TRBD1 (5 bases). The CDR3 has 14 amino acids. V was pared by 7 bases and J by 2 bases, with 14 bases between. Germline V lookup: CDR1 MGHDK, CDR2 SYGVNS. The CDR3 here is CASKESGPQETQYF. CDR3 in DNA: TGTGCCAGCAAAGAGTCAGGGCCGCAAGAGACCCAGTACTTC.

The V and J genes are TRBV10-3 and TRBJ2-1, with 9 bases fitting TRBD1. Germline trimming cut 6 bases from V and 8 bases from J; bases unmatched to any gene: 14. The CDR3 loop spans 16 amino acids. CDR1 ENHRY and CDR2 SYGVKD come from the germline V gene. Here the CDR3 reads CAIRDQDRGQDDEQFF. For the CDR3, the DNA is TGTGCCATCAGAGATCAGGACAGGGGTCAGGACGATGAGCAGTTCTTC.

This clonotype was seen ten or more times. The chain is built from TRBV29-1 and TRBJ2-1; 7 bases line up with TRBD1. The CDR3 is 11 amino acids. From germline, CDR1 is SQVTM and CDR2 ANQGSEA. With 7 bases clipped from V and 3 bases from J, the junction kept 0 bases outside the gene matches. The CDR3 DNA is TGCAGCGGGGACAGCTACAATGAGCAGTTCTTC. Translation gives CSGDSYNEQFF.

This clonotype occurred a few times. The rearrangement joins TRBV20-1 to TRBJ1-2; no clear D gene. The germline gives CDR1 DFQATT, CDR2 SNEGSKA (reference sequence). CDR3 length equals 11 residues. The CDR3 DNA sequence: TGCATACTCCGGATGGTCTATGGCTACACCTTC. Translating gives CILRMVYGYTF.

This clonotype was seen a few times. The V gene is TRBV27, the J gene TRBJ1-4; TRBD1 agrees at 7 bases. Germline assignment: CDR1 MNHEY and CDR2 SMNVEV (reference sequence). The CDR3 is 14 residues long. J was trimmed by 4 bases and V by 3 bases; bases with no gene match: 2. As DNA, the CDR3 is TGTGCCAGCAGTTTGGGGACAGTTAATGAAAAACTGTTTTTT. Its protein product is CASSLGTVNEKLFF.

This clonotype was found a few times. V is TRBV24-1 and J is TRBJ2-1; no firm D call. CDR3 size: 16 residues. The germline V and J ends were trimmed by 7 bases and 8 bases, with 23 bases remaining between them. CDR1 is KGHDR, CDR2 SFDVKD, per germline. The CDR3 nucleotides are TGTGCCACCAGCGCCAGTAGACTCCAACTACGCGATGAGCAGTTCTTC. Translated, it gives CATSASRLQLRDEQFF.

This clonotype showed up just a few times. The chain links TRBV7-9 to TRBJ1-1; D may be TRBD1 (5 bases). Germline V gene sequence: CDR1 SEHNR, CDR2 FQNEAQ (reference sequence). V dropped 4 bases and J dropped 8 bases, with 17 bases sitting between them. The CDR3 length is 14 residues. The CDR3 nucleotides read TGTGCCAGCAGCTCCTGGGGACGTAGGCGAGAAGCTTTCTTT. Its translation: CASSSWGRRREAFF.

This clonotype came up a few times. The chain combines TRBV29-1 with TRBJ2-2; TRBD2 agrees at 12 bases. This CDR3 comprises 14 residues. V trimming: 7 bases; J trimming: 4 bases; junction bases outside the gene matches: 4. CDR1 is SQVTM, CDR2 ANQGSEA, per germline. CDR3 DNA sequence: TGCAGCGCTGGGACTAGCGGGTTCACCGGGGAGCTGTTTTTT. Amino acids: CSAGTSGFTGELFF.

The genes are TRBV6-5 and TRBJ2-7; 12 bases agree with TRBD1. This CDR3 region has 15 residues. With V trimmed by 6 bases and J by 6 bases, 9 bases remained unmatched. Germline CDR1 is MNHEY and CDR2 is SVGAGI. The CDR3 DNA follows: TGTGCCAGCAGCCCCGGGACAGGGGGCAAAGCCGAGCAGTACTTC. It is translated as CASSPGTGGKAEQYF.

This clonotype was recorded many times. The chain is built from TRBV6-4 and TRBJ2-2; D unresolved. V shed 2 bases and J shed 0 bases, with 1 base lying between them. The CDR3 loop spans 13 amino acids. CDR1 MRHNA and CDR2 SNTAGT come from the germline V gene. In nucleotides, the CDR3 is TGTGCCAGCAGTGACACGAACACCGGGGAGCTGTTTTTT. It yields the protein CASSDTNTGELFF.